A selection of T cell receptor beta chains follows, all from one sample in a study of blood T cell repertoires in COVID-19. The protocol was immunoSEQ multiplex PCR, while the TCRdb copy is restricted to in-frame clones and leaves out a portion. The table lists about 140,000 clones, over 75% of them singletons. The sample consisted of PBMCs or T cells enriched from blood (not recorded which). These receptors came from a man aged 45-65 years in a cohort exposed to, infected with or recovered from COVID-19 (not recorded which). The CDR3 runs from the conserved cysteine through the conserved F or W. The order of the fields is D gene, J gene, V gene, CDR3 length, clone size, CDR3 DNA, CDR3 protein. The D gene is left open where the match is weak. The listing skips clone size in some rows; elsewhere it reads once, few, many or a size class.

>TRBD1|TRBJ1-5|TRBV10-3|13|-
TGTGCCATCAGGGACAGGGAGGTTCAGCCCCAGCATTTT
CAIRDREVQPQHF
>-|TRBJ1-1|TRBV12-3/TRBV12-4|12|-
TGTGCCAGCAGAGAGGACAGTCGTAATACTTTCTTT
CASREDSRNTFF
>-|TRBJ2-2|TRBV10-2|14|-
TGCGCCACTCGACGACAGCAGGTCACCGGGGAGCTGTTTTTT
CATRRQQVTGELFF
>-|TRBJ1-1|TRBV7-9|13|once
TGTGCCAGCAGCCCCGGACAGAACACTGAAGCTTTCTTT
CASSPGQNTEAFF
>TRBD1|TRBJ1-2|TRBV2|13|-
TGTGCCACCATTCAGGGGGTTCACTATGGCTACACCTTC
CATIQGVHYGYTF
>-|TRBJ2-7|TRBV28|13|few
TGTGCCAGCAGTTTTAGGGGACTTTACGAGCAGTACTTC
CASSFRGLYEQYF
>TRBD2|TRBJ2-5|TRBV10-3|12|-
TGTGCCATCAGCGACGGGGGGGTGACCCAGTACTTC
CAISDGGVTQYF
>-|TRBJ1-4|TRBV18|14|-
TGTGCCAGCTCCCCAAAGGGGGTAAATGAAAAACTGTTTTTT
CASSPKGVNEKLFF
>-|TRBJ2-3|TRBV4-1|15|-
TGCGCCAGCAGCCAAGATCGACGGGGAACAGATACGCAGTATTTT
CASSQDRRGTDTQYF
>TRBD1|TRBJ2-7|TRBV6-5|12|-
TGTGCCAGCGACGACAGGGTTAACGAGCAGTACTTC
CASDDRVNEQYF
>TRBD1|TRBJ2-7|TRBV27|14|-
TGTGCCAGCAGTTTGGCAGGGGGAATCTACGAGCAGTACTTC
CASSLAGGIYEQYF
>TRBD1|TRBJ2-2|TRBV11-3|16|once
TGTGCCAGCAGCCCCCGTGGGACAGCCTACACCGGGGAGCTGTTTTTT
CASSPRGTAYTGELFF
>TRBD1|TRBJ1-1|TRBV11-2|17|-
TGTGCCAGCAGAAAACGGACAGGGGCGAGGATCAGCACTGAAGCTTTCTTT
CASRKRTGARISTEAFF
>-|TRBJ1-3|TRBV6-5|14|-
TGTGCCAGCAGTTACCGAGGGCCTGGAAACACCATATATTTT
CASSYRGPGNTIYF
>-|TRBJ1-3|TRBV19|16|-
TGTGCCAGTAGTATGGGAGGCAGGGACTCTGGAAACACCATATATTTT
CASSMGGRDSGNTIYF